This note documents a single T cell receptor beta chain sequence. Its antigen is unknown. The data were taken from a study of cytomegalovirus exposure and HLA in healthy donors. Points from the study as a whole: Later analysis associated a missense DCLRE1C variant with TCR beta V- and J-gene trimming.

The PCR used 60 Vbeta and 13 Jbeta primers. Clones were sequenced by immunoSEQ multiplex PCR, and TCRdb holds only the in-frame ones, with some missing. The table shows about 140,000 clones, with roughly 82% occurring only once. After removal of 5 bases from V and 2 bases from J, the junction contained 9 bases not matched to a gene. The CDR3 extends over 15 amino acids. Germline-derived CDR1 and CDR2 are KGHSH and LQKENI. The receptor comes from a man between 18 and 35 years old in good health and CMV-seropositive. The chain has TRBV18 and TRBJ2-7, with 7 positions matching TRBD1. The sequenced sample was PBMCs. The CDR3 sequence is CASSTAEGGAYEQYF. The CDR3 bases are TGTGCCAGCTCAACCGCCGAAGGGGGCGCCTACGAGCAGTACTTC.